This T cell receptor (beta chain) was recorded in a study of blood T cells in healthy people across ages. Study-wide results and caveats: Greater diversity and more naive CD4+ cells were seen in long-lived donors than in aged donors. Calculation of diversity from one million T cells yielded estimates considered to be underestimates.

Per-sample PBMC isolation yielded at least 6.5 million cells. Total RNA was isolated from each sample in quantities of at least 5.5 micrograms. Details on this clonotype: Its cognate antigen is unknown.

The second PCR ran about 6 to 12 cycles with a sample-barcoded 5' primer and J-beta primers. A single record per CDR3 protein comes from TCRdb applying MiXCR to the 5' RACE reads. The sample comprises about 1.5 million distinct CDR3 sequences, roughly 40% of which are singletons, and 6.5% to 10% rests with the top ten. The sample taken for sequencing was blood. This TCR was recovered from a woman aged 18-29 years in good health.

The CDR3 DNA is TGTGCCAGCGGGAATAACGAGCAGTACTTC. Protein: CASGNNEQYF. V and J are TRBV25-1 and TRBJ2-7; D call uncertain. V was pared by 8 bases and J by 5 bases, with 7 bases between. Germline V CDR1 and CDR2: MGHDK, SYGVNS. The CDR3 covers 10 residues.